This T cell receptor (beta chain) was retrieved from a study of blood T cell repertoires in COVID-19. The overall study: Whether acute or convalescent, the COVID-19 samples came from the United States, Italy and Spain. The analysed material was cDNA or gDNA that came from T cells, B-cell-depleted T cells, or PBMCs.

Under the authors' procedure: Researchers report that nucleated cell counts were estimated from reference gene primer amplification. The repertoire was sequenced with immunoSEQ multiplex PCR; TCRdb's copy has only in-frame clones and lacks some. That table is the source of V, J and clone size, and D and trimming were worked out from the DNA. The sample has 200,000 to 250,000 clones, 82% seen once. CDR1 and CDR2 from the germline V gene are LNHDA and SQIVND (reference sequence). The CDR3 is made up of 17 amino acids. Unmatched junction bases numbered 16, after V lost 8 bases and J lost 0 bases. Material: peripheral blood. V and J are TRBV19 and TRBJ2-7; TRBD1 matches 7 bases. This clonotype was sampled from a woman in her forties with acute or convalescent COVID-19. The CDR3 is CASAKRGPGLSSYEQYF. CDR3 bases: TGTGCCAGTGCCAAGAGGGGGCCAGGGCTATCCTCCTACGAGCAGTACTTC.